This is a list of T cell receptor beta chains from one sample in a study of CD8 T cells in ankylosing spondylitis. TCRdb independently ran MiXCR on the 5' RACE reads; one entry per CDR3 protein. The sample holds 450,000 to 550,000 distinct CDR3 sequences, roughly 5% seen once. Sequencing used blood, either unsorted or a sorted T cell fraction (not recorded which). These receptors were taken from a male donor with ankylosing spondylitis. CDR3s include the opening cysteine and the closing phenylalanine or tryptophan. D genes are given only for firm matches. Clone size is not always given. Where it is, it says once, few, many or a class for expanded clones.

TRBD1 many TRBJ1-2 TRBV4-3 CASSQDPGRGHGYTF TGCGCCAGCAGCCAAGATCCAGGCAGGGGGCATGGCTACACCTTC
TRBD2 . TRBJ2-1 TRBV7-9 CASSRSGRIYNEQFF TGTGCCAGCAGCCGGAGCGGGAGGATATACAATGAGCAGTTCTTC
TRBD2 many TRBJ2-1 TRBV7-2 CASSSPLAGGPYNEQFF TGTGCCAGCAGCTCCCCCCTAGCGGGGGGGCCCTACAATGAGCAGTTCTTC
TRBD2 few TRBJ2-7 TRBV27 CASSLEGRGAYEQYF TGTGCCAGCAGTTTAGAGGGGCGGGGGGCCTACGAGCAGTACTTC
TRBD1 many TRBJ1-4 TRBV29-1 CSVYRGKLFF TGCAGCGTTTACAGGGGGAAACTGTTTTTT
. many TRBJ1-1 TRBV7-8 CASSPSLGGLNTEAFF TGTGCCAGCAGCCCGAGCCTTGGGGGCCTGAACACTGAAGCTTTCTTT
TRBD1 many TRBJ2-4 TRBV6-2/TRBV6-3 CASRRQGVTKNIQYF TGTGCCAGCAGGAGACAGGGGGTAACCAAAAACATTCAGTACTTC
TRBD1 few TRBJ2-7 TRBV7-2 CASSLNRGAEQYF TGTGCCAGCAGCTTGAACAGGGGGGCCGAGCAGTACTTC
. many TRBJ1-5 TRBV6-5 CASRTANQPQHF TGTGCCAGTCGCACAGCGAATCAGCCCCAGCATTTT
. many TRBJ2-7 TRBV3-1 CASSRVGTVTYEQYF TGTGCCAGCAGCCGAGTCGGGACGGTGACCTACGAGCAGTACTTC
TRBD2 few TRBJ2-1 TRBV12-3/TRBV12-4 CASSPTGGGTYNEQFF TGTGCCAGCAGTCCGACCGGGGGGGGCACCTACAATGAGCAGTTCTTC
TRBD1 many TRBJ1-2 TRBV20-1 CSARVWDSPYGYTF TGCAGTGCTAGAGTTTGGGACAGTCCCTATGGCTACACCTTC
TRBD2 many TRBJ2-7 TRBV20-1 CSEGSGSAYEQYF TGCAGTGAAGGGAGCGGGAGTGCCTACGAGCAGTACTTC
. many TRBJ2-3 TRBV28 CASSSPSGTSSTDTQYF TGTGCCAGCAGCTCCCCCTCCGGGACCTCAAGCACAGATACGCAGTATTTT
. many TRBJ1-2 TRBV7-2 CASSLRTVYGYTF TGTGCCAGCAGCCTCCGGACAGTCTATGGCTACACCTTC
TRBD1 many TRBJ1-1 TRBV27 CASSPGTGHTEAFF TGTGCCAGCAGTCCCGGGACAGGTCACACTGAAGCTTTCTTT
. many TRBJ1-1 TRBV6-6 CASSKGRTEAFF TGTGCCAGCAGCAAGGGCCGGACTGAAGCTTTCTTT
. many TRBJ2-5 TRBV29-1 CSAGRNVGGETQYF TGCAGCGCGGGGAGGAACGTGGGGGGCGAGACCCAGTACTTC
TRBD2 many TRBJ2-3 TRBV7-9 CASDPGTSASTDTQYF TGTGCCAGCGACCCCGGGACTAGCGCTAGCACAGATACGCAGTATTTT
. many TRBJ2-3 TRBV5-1 CASRPPSTSSQYF TGCGCCAGCAGGCCCCCAAGCACCTCTTCGCAGTATTTT
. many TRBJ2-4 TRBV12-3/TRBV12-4 CASGGRVKNIQYF TGTGCCAGCGGAGGGCGAGTCAAAAACATTCAGTACTTC
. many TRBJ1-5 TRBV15 CATSSLGDAWQPQHF TGTGCCACCAGCAGCTTAGGGGACGCCTGGCAGCCCCAGCATTTT
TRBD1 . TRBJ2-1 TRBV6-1 CASSRVRTGRNEQFF TGTGCCAGCAGTCGGGTCCGGACAGGGAGGAACGAGCAGTTCTTC
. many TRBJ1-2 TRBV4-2 CASSQEDFLYGYTF TGTGCCAGCAGCCAAGAGGATTTTCTCTATGGCTACACCTTC
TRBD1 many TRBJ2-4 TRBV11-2 CASSFRDRDIQYF TGTGCCAGCAGCTTCCGAGACAGGGACATTCAGTACTTC
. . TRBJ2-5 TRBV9 CASSVSPGYQETQYF TGTGCCAGCAGCGTATCACCGGGGTACCAAGAGACCCAGTACTTC